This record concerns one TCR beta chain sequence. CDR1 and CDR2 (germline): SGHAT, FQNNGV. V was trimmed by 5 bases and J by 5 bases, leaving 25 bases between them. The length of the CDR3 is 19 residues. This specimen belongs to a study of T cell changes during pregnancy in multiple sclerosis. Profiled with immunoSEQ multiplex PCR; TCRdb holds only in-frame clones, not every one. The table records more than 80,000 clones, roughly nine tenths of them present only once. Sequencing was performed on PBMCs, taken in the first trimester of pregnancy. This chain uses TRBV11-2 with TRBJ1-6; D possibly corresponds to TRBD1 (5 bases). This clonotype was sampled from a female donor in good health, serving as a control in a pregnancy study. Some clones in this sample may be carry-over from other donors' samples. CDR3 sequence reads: CASSRTQLTITNHNSPLHF. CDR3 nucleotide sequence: TGTGCCAGCAGCCGGACACAACTGACCATAACGAATCATAATTCACCCCTCCACTTT.